The 9 T cell receptor beta chains below come from one sample, sequenced in a study of circulating CD8 cells and anti-PD-1 response in melanoma. The QIAseq Immune Repertoire TCR panel built the libraries from roughly 15 ng of total RNA. Each CDR3 protein is one row after TCRdb ran MiXCR on the reads. Of about 2,400 distinct CDR3 sequences in the sample, more than 5.5% were seen once. Sorting of live CD3+CD8+TCRalphabeta+ cells by PD-1 and/or TIGIT gave four subsets. The material was CD8+ T cells from PBMCs, obtained at baseline or after one month of anti-PD-1 therapy (not recorded which). The receptors were gathered from a human donor with melanoma.

This clonotype is deemed medium-sized. CDR3: CASSVDGGSYNEQFF. The CDR3 DNA reads as TGTGCCAGCAGCGTTGACGGGGGGTCCTACAATGAGCAGTTCTTC. The V call is TRBV9, the J call TRBJ2-1; 7 positions match TRBD2. V dropped 2 bases and J dropped 1; count of bases not matched to a gene: 3. The CDR3 is 15 residues long. Germline loops: CDR1 SGDLS, CDR2 YYNGEE. Full variable domain (remainder filled in from reference TRBV9 and TRBJ2-1): DSGVTQTPKHLITATGQRVTLRCSPRSGDLSVYWYQQSLDQGLQFLIQYYNGEERAKGNILERFSAQQFPDLHSELNLSSLELGDSALYFCASSVDGGSYNEQFFGPGTRLTVL.

This clonotype is judged medium-sized. The chain has TRBV9 and TRBJ2-7, with TRBD1 identical over 10 bases. Germline CDR1 SGDLS, CDR2 YYNGEE. CDR3 size: 15 residues. J gave up 3 bases and V 4 bases, and 7 bases lay outside the gene matches. The DNA of the CDR3 is TGTGCCAGCAGCCGCGGGACAGGGGAGGGCTACGAGCAGTACTTC. Amino acid sequence: CASSRGTGEGYEQYF.

Relative to its sample, this clonotype is medium-sized. The rearrangement uses TRBV12-5 and TRBJ1-1, with a tentative D call TRBD1 (5 bases). V was clipped by 1 base and J by 11 bases, with 8 bases between them. The germline V gene encodes CDR1 LGHNT and CDR2 FRNRAP. This CDR3 has 11 amino acids. The CDR3 bases are TGTGCTAGTGGTTTGGGGGACTCCGCTTTCTTT. It is translated as CASGLGDSAFF.

Only a few counts were recorded for this clonotype. The V and J genes are TRBV28 and TRBJ2-5; 12 positions agree with TRBD2. The CDR3 spans 15 residues. V was pared by 6 bases and J by 5 bases, with 7 bases of the junction left unmatched. From germline, CDR1 is MDHEN and CDR2 SYDVKM. The DNA for the CDR3 is TGTGCCAGCAGACTTACTAGCGGGGGGTTGGAGACCCAGTACTTC. Translating gives CASRLTSGGLETQYF. Drawing the rest from reference TRBV28 and TRBJ2-5, the complete variable domain is DVKVTQSSRYLVKRTGEKVFLECVQDMDHENMFWYRQDPGLGLRLIYFSYDVKMKEKGDIPEGYSVSREKKERFSLILESASTNQTSMYLCASRLTSGGLETQYFGPGTRLLVL.

The genes are TRBV20-1 and TRBJ2-1; perhaps TRBD2 as D (6 bases). In germline, CDR1 is DFQATT, CDR2 SNEGSKA (reference sequence). The CDR3 loop spans 13 amino acids. V was pared by 3 bases and J by 10 bases, with 16 bases between. The CDR3 region has the DNA TGCAGTGCTAGTTGGGGCGTTGCGGGGGAGCAGTTCTTC. It is translated as CSASWGVAGEQFF.

This clonotype has only a few counts. The chain uses TRBV9 and TRBJ1-1; D is undetermined. With 3 bases removed from V and 4 bases from J, the gap between germline ends came to 7 bases. Germline V gives CDR1 SGDLS, CDR2 YYNGEE. This CDR3 is 12 amino acids long. CDR3 sequence: CASSASGTEAFF. The CDR3 DNA sequence: TGTGCCAGCAGCGCCTCCGGCACTGAAGCTTTCTTT.

As for this clonotype: An end of the junction differs from the germline gene, which may be a read error. The J gene is TRBJ2-7, the V gene TRBV4-1, with D tentatively TRBD1 (6 bases). Germline loops: CDR1 MGHRA, CDR2 YSYEKL. The CDR3 runs to 14 residues. This chain's CDR3 is CASSQITGIYEQHF. CDR3 coding DNA: TGCGCCAGCAGCCAAATAACAGGGATCTACGAGCAGCACTTC.

By share, this clonotype ranks as large. This chain uses TRBV19 with TRBJ2-7; 9 bases map to TRBD1. Germline loops: CDR1 LNHDA, CDR2 SQIVND (reference sequence). The CDR3 consists of 14 residues. J lost 4 bases, V lost 7 bases, and 8 bases had no gene match. The CDR3 nucleotides read TGTGCCAGTACTCCGACAGGGGGAATATACGAGCAGTACTTC. This encodes CASTPTGGIYEQYF.

The rearrangement joins TRBV19 to TRBJ1-2; the D is unclear. From germline, CDR1 is LNHDA and CDR2 SQIVND (reference sequence). V was clipped by 1 base and J by 2 bases, with 8 bases between them. The CDR3 loop spans 14 amino acids. The CDR3 sequence: CASSIVGGNYGYTF. DNA for the CDR3: TGTGCCAGTAGTATAGTAGGAGGCAACTATGGCTACACCTTC.